This T cell receptor (beta chain) emerged from a study of T cells in Graves' hyperthyroidism and ophthalmopathy. Overall study findings and caveats: Blood also carried most thyroid clonotypes expanded above 0.001. The model forecast ophthalmopathy, anticipating it by a median roughly 6.5 months before onset.

TCR beta CDR3 sequences were amplified from RNA transcripts. The HTBI set primed first-round TCR CDR3 RT-PCR. MiXCR, applied by TCRdb to the multiplex PCR reads, yields one record per CDR3 protein. Among hundreds of thousands of distinct CDR3 sequences listed, approximately 16% were seen once. This clonotype showed up many times. The antigen is undetermined. CDR1 and CDR2 (germline): SGHRS, YFSETQ. This CDR3 spans 15 amino acids. With 5 bases clipped from V and 1 base from J, the junction kept 7 bases outside the gene matches. The sample was blood. This rearrangement joins TRBV5-1 to TRBJ2-7; 9 nucleotides line up with TRBD2. The receptor was isolated from a woman in her thirties or forties with Graves' ophthalmopathy. CDR3 amino acids: CASRGLAGPSYEQYF. Here the CDR3 DNA reads TGCGCCAGCAGGGGGCTAGCGGGACCTTCCTACGAGCAGTACTTC.